The rows below give T cell receptor beta chains drawn from one sample of a study of human T cells and chemical hapten exposure. TCRdb re-called the RACE reads with MiXCR, one entry per CDR3 protein. The table includes approximately 80,000 distinct CDR3 sequences, 11% detected once. Sequenced here: whole blood, sampled in connection with sensitization to the hapten diphenylcyclopropenone (DPC). These receptors all come from a woman in her forties or fifties with alopecia areata. Some clones in this sample may be carry-over from other donors' samples. The CDR3 runs from the conserved cysteine through the conserved F or W. The D gene is left open where the match is weak.

D gene	J gene	V gene	CDR3 protein
-	TRBJ2-5	TRBV7-3	CASSYGGPQETQYF
-	TRBJ1-5	TRBV12-2	CASRLAVGRIDQPQHF
-	TRBJ2-7	TRBV7-9	CASSLDVRAYEQYF
TRBD1	TRBJ1-1	TRBV18	CASSAGQGQTEAFF
-	TRBJ2-3	TRBV11-2	CASSLAQEGLSTDTQYF
-	TRBJ1-1	TRBV20-1	CSARDPQGKRAFF
TRBD2	TRBJ2-5	TRBV12-3/TRBV12-4	CASSPRTSGEETQYF
-	TRBJ2-5	TRBV29-1	CSVGGAVQETQYF
-	TRBJ2-1	TRBV9	CASSVGPRLGLSSYNEQFF
-	TRBJ1-1	TRBV28	CASSLWVGAAEAFF
-	TRBJ1-5	TRBV7-2	CASRPGTSNQPQHF
TRBD2	TRBJ2-1	TRBV5-1	CASRRTSGRNEQFF
TRBD2	TRBJ2-3	TRBV6-5	CAGIGTSGSALLYTQYF
-	TRBJ2-1	TRBV28	CASSGGRGGYEQFF
-	TRBJ1-1	TRBV3-1	CASRNLGGTEAFF
-	TRBJ2-7	TRBV7-6	CASSLDPGYEQYF
-	TRBJ2-1	TRBV3-1	CASSRTSYNEQFF
-	TRBJ2-1	TRBV24-1	CATSRDGPGNEQFF
TRBD1	TRBJ2-3	TRBV3-1	CASSQRTGGADTQYF
TRBD1	TRBJ1-2	TRBV30	CARGQGQSYGYTF
-	TRBJ2-1	TRBV28	CASTPREPAGRVSSYNEQFF
-	TRBJ1-2	TRBV6-2/TRBV6-3	CASSYPQGYGYTF
-	TRBJ1-1	TRBV11-1	CASSPNPYEAFF
TRBD2	TRBJ2-1	TRBV29-1	CSLTSGIYNEQFF
-	TRBJ1-4	TRBV12-3/TRBV12-4	CASSLGGWNEKLFF
-	TRBJ2-1	TRBV9	CASSVAPKAMDEQFF